This passage covers 23 T cell receptor beta chains from one sample sequenced in a study of blood T cells in healthy people across ages. For the second PCR, which ran for about 6 to 11 cycles, a sample-barcoded 5' primer and a J-beta primer mix were used. TCRdb used MiXCR to reprocess the 5' RACE reads, holding one entry per CDR3 protein. Of hundreds of thousands of distinct CDR3 sequences in the sample, about 61% were seen once. Sequencing used blood. Source of these receptors: a man aged 35-49 years in good health.

A few counts support this clonotype. The V and J genes are TRBV6-6 and TRBJ2-5; 9 bases agree with TRBD1. Germline V CDR1 and CDR2: MNHNY, SVGAGI (reference sequence). The CDR3 spans 17 residues. V dropped 1 base and J dropped 3; count of bases not matched to a gene: 9. In DNA, the CDR3 is TGTGCCAGCAGTTACTTTGGGACAGGGTCTCGAAAAGAGACCCAGTACTTC. Protein: CASSYFGTGSRKETQYF.

The CDR3 region has the DNA TGCGCCAGCAGCCTAGCTGGAGCGTTTGGGGCCAACGTCCTGACTTTC. It yields the protein CASSLAGAFGANVLTF. The chain couples TRBV4-1 to TRBJ2-6, with D hard to call. CDR3 size: 16 residues. CDR1 MGHRA and CDR2 YSYEKL come from the germline V gene. Between the trimmed V and J ends, which lost 4 bases and 3 bases, there was a span of 13 bases.

This clonotype was picked up one time. The V call is TRBV28, the J call TRBJ1-5; D is undetermined. The CDR3 has 16 amino acids. Germline V gives CDR1 MDHEN, CDR2 SYDVKM. V shed 2 bases and J shed 2 bases, with 13 bases lying between them. CDR3 protein: CASSLTGSEGNQPQHF. The CDR3 coding sequence is TGTGCCAGCAGTTTAACGGGCTCAGAGGGCAATCAGCCCCAGCATTTT.

This chain links TRBV20-1 with TRBJ2-2; 8 nucleotides match TRBD2. With V trimmed by 1 base and J by 7 bases, 8 bases remained unmatched. Germline CDR1 is DFQATT and CDR2 is SNEGSKA (reference sequence). The CDR3 length is 15 residues. The CDR3 DNA is TGCAGTGCTAGAGTGGCCGGGACTAGAGGCGGGGAGCTGTTTTTT. Protein sequence: CSARVAGTRGGELFF.

The chain uses TRBV3-1 and TRBJ2-1, with 8 bases matching TRBD2. The junction had 9 bases not matched to a gene; V was cut back by 2 bases and J by 0 bases. This CDR3 is 18 amino acids long. Germline assignment: CDR1 LGHDT and CDR2 YNNKEL (reference sequence). DNA of the CDR3: TGTGCCAGCAGCCAACCCTATAGCGGGGCCAGCTCCTACAATGAGCAGTTCTTC. It translates to CASSQPYSGASSYNEQFF.

The chain couples TRBV11-2 to TRBJ2-7, with 13 bases lining up with TRBD2. V lost 6 bases to trimming and J lost 2 bases; unmatched junction nucleotides: 13. This CDR3 region has 18 residues. Germline assignment: CDR1 SGHAT and CDR2 FQNNGV. Here the CDR3 DNA reads TGTGCCAGCAGACCAGGGACTAGCGGGACCGACCGAGCCTACGAGCAGTACTTC. Translated, it gives CASRPGTSGTDRAYEQYF.

CDR3 amino acids: CASTSSGTEAFF. CDR3 DNA sequence: TGTGCCAGCACCTCGAGTGGCACTGAAGCTTTCTTT. The chain has TRBV28 and TRBJ1-1; D unresolved. Germline CDR1 reads MDHEN; CDR2 reads SYDVKM. V was cut by 7 bases and J by 4 bases, with 10 bases left in between. The CDR3 extends over 12 amino acids.

On this clonotype itself: One end of the junction is discordant with germline, which a read error may explain. V usage is TRBV11-3 and J usage is TRBJ2-5; D gene unclear. Germline V gene data show CDR1 as SGHNT and CDR2 as YENEEA. This CDR3 spans 17 amino acids. CDR3 sequence reads: CANSLNDRVSPQETQYF. The DNA for the CDR3 is TGTGCCAACAGCTTAAACGATCGGGTCAGCCCCCAAGAGACCCAGTACTTC.

This clonotype was counted a few times. The chain couples TRBV18 to TRBJ2-4; D gene uncertain. This CDR3 spans 14 amino acids. From germline, CDR1 is KGHSH and CDR2 LQKENI. The V gene lost 0 bases and the J gene lost 8 bases, with 11 bases spanning the gap. This CDR3 reads CASSPPASSDIQYF. The CDR3 DNA follows: TGTGCCAGCTCACCACCGGCCAGTTCGGACATTCAGTACTTC.

This chain uses TRBV6-6 with TRBJ2-1; maybe TRBD1 (7 bases). CDR3 size: 13 residues. Trimming removed 4 bases from V and 9 bases from J, with 13 bases in between. The V gene's germline CDR1 is MNHNY and CDR2 SVGAGI (reference sequence). CDR3 sequence: CASSSDRRAEQFF. Here the CDR3 DNA reads TGTGCCAGCAGTTCGGACAGGAGGGCTGAGCAGTTCTTC.

The chain is built from TRBV7-8 and TRBJ2-1; 8 nucleotides agree with TRBD2. The germline CDR1 and CDR2 sequences are SGHVS and FQNEAQ. J lost 0 bases, V lost 3 bases, and 10 bases had no gene match. The CDR3 length is 18 residues. The CDR3 DNA sequence: TGTGCCAGCAGCTTCGGGGGGGCGCGGGGCAACTCCTACAATGAGCAGTTCTTC. Translation gives CASSFGGARGNSYNEQFF.

The sample holds one count of this clonotype. The CDR3 coding sequence is TGTGCCAGCAGTGTCCCTGGGGCGGTCTCCTACAATGAGCAGTTCTTC. This codes for CASSVPGAVSYNEQFF. The chain has TRBV28 and TRBJ2-1; a possible D gene is TRBD1 (5 bases). The V and J ends lost 5 bases and 0 bases respectively, with 14 bases between them. The CDR3 is made up of 16 amino acids. Germline loops: CDR1 MDHEN, CDR2 SYDVKM.

V and J are TRBV28 and TRBJ1-6; TRBD1 matches at 8 bases. This CDR3 is built from 13 residues. The germline V gene encodes CDR1 MDHEN and CDR2 SYDVKM. J lost 10 bases, V lost 11 bases, and 10 bases had no gene match. In DNA form, the CDR3 reads TGTGCCGGCTCCAGGACAGGGAAATCACCCCTCCACTTT. It translates to CAGSRTGKSPLHF.

This clonotype occurred a few times. V usage is TRBV4-3 and J usage is TRBJ2-4, with TRBD2 matching 12 bases. CDR1 LGHNA and CDR2 YSLEER come from the germline V gene. Trimming took 4 bases from V and 7 from J; bases not matched to a gene: 8. The CDR3 totals 16 residues. The CDR3 DNA reads TGCGCCAGCAGCCGGACTAGCGGGGTGGGAGATAACATTCAGTACTTC. This gives the protein CASSRTSGVGDNIQYF.

This chain links TRBV20-1 with TRBJ2-4, with D perhaps matching TRBD1 or TRBD2 (6 bases each). The end of the DNA is better explained by TRBJ2-5, so the J call may be wrong. Germline CDR1 DFQATT, CDR2 SNEGSKA (reference sequence). This CDR3 has 15 residues. The CDR3 reads CSAREGGGRGETQYF. The CDR3, as DNA: TGCAGTGCTAGAGAAGGAGGGGGGCGGGGAGAGACCCAGTACTTC.

The rearrangement uses TRBV3-1 and TRBJ2-1; 11 positions match TRBD2. CDR3 length: 20 residues. V shed 0 bases, J shed 0 bases, and the junction held 10 bases outside the gene matches. The germline V gene has CDR1 LGHDT and CDR2 YNNKEL (reference sequence). The CDR3 DNA sequence: TGTGCCAGCAGCCAAGATGGCGCTAGCGGGAGGTCAATCTCCTACAATGAGCAGTTCTTC. This codes for CASSQDGASGRSISYNEQFF.

The table lists this clonotype with a few counts. The V gene is TRBV6-1, the J gene TRBJ2-3; D may match TRBD1 or TRBD2 (6 bases each). Looked up from germline, CDR1 is MNHNS and CDR2 is SASEGT. The CDR3 covers 18 residues. V was shortened by 5 bases and J by 2 bases, with 23 bases between the two germline ends. The CDR3 bases are TGTGCCAGCAGTCGGGGGCTAGCCCGAGAAGTAGTCACAGATACGCAGTATTTT. It specifies CASSRGLAREVVTDTQYF.

This clonotype was counted a single time. The rearrangement joins TRBV30 to TRBJ1-2, with TRBD1 identical over 7 bases. Unmatched junction bases numbered 10, after V lost 2 bases and J lost 7 bases. Germline V gives CDR1 GTSNPN, CDR2 SVGIG (reference sequence). The CDR3 extends over 14 amino acids. Here the CDR3 reads CAWSRNRGVCGYTF. The CDR3, as DNA: TGTGCCTGGAGTAGGAACAGGGGCGTTTGTGGCTACACCTTC.

The chain uses TRBV4-1 and TRBJ2-7, with D possibly TRBD1 on 5 matching bases. The CDR3 has 15 amino acids. Germline CDR1 reads MGHRA; CDR2 reads YSYEKL. Deletions cut 0 bases from V and 0 bases from J, with 9 bases between. The CDR3 DNA follows: TGCGCCAGCAGCCAAGAGGACAAGAGCTCCTACGAGCAGTACTTC. It specifies CASSQEDKSSYEQYF.

The genes are TRBV27 and TRBJ2-6, with TRBD2 as a possible D gene (5 bases). The CDR3 is 16 amino acids. Germline V gene sequence: CDR1 MNHEY, CDR2 SMNVEV (reference sequence). Between the trimmed V and J ends, which lost 5 bases and 2 bases, there was a span of 13 bases. The CDR3 here is CASSSFRGPGANVLTF. The DNA for the CDR3 is TGTGCCAGCAGTAGTTTCCGAGGGCCTGGGGCCAACGTCCTGACTTTC.

This clonotype was seen ten or more times. The rearrangement uses TRBV29-1 and TRBJ2-5, with 11 bases matching TRBD2. Germline CDR1 is SQVTM and CDR2 is ANQGSEA. V shed 2 bases, J shed 1 base, and the junction held 12 bases outside the gene matches. The CDR3 covers 18 residues. CDR3 amino acids: CSVEIAGGRRGLQETQYF. DNA for the CDR3: TGCAGCGTTGAAATAGCGGGGGGGCGGAGGGGGCTCCAAGAGACCCAGTACTTC.

J is TRBJ2-5 and V is TRBV28; 9 nucleotides line up with TRBD2. The V gene end was trimmed by 2 bases and the J gene end by 11 bases; junction bases not matched to a gene: 21. The CDR3 consists of 18 residues. CDR1 is MDHEN, CDR2 SYDVKM, per germline. The CDR3 DNA reads as TGTGCCAGCAGTTTAAACCCCTATCACTTAGCGGGAGCAGAGGAGCAGTACTTC. Its protein product is CASSLNPYHLAGAEEQYF.

The chain has TRBV7-2 and TRBJ1-2; D is undetermined. V gave up 1 base and J gave up 6 bases, with 18 bases separating them. CDR3 size: 16 residues. Germline V CDR1 and CDR2: SGHTA, FQGNSA. Here the CDR3 reads CASSLVVARQLHGYTF. The CDR3 DNA reads TGTGCCAGCAGCTTAGTGGTGGCGAGGCAGTTACATGGCTACACCTTC.